The sequence of this TCR beta chain was determined in a study of beta chain features in type 1 diabetes. In the study overall: All samples yielded roughly 100,000,000 examined sorted cells.

A sort by CD45RO/CCR7/CD25/CD127/CD95/CD27 yielded CD4+ naive, central memory, regulatory and stem cell-like memory cells. The germline V gene encodes CDR1 MDHEN and CDR2 SYDVKM. This CDR3 contains 15 residues. V was clipped by 3 bases and J by 12 bases; unmatched bases: 13. In the case of this clone: Its antigen is not identified.

Study-wide findings and caveats: PCR might favor shorter templates, equally in patients and controls. Type 1 diabetes patients had fewer VDJ junction insertions and more deletions.

The investigators reverse transcribed all of the isolated RNA, so they sequenced expressed TCRB transcripts. Profiling relied on immunoSEQ multiplex PCR, and the TCRdb table lists in-frame clones only, not all of them. The sample consists of under 900,000 clones, 17% of them appearing once. The sample consisted of naive CD4+ T cells from blood. The chain couples TRBV28 to TRBJ1-2, with TRBD1 matching 10 bases. The source of this sequence is a woman aged 18-29 years in good health. CDR3 region: CASSFLGTGVQLDTF. DNA for the CDR3: TGTGCCAGCAGTTTTTTGGGGACAGGGGTTCAGTTGGACACCTTC.